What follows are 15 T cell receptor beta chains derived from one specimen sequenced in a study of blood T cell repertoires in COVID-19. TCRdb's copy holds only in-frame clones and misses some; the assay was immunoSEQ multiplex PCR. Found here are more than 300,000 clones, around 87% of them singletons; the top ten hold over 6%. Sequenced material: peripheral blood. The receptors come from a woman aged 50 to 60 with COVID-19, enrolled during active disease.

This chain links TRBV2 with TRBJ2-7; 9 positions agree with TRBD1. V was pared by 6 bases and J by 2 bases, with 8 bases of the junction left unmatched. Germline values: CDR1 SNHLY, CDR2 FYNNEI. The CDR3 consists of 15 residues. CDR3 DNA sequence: TGTGCCAGCAGGAAGGGACAGGGTGGTCCCTACGAGCAGTACTTC. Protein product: CASRKGQGGPYEQYF.

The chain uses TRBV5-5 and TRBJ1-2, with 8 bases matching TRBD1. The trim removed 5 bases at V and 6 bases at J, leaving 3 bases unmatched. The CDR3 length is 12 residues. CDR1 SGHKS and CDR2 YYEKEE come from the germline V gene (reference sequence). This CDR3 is CASRRTGNGYTF. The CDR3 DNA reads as TGTGCCAGCAGGCGGACAGGGAATGGCTACACCTTC.

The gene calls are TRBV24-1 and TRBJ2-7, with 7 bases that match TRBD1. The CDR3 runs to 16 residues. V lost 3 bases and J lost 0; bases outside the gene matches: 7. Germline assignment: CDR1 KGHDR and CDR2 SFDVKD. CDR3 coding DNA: TGTGCCACCAGTGATGATAAGGGACAGCACTCCTACGAGCAGTACTTC. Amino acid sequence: CATSDDKGQHSYEQYF.

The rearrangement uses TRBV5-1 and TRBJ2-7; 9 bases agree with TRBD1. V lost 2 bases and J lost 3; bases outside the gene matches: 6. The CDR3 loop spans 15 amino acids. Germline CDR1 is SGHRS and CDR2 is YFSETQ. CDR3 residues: CASSFVSTGGYEQYF. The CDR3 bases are TGCGCCAGCAGCTTCGTCTCGACAGGGGGCTACGAGCAGTACTTC. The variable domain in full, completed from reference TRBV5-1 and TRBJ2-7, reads KAGVTQTPRYLIKTRGQQVTLSCSPISGHRSVSWYQQTPGQGLQFLFEYFSETQRNKGNFPGRFSGRQFSNSRSEMNVSTLELGDSALYLCASSFVSTGGYEQYFGPGTRLTVT.

CDR3 sequence (DNA): TGTGCCAGCAGCCAACGGGACAGTGAGCAGTTCTTC. It codes for CASSQRDSEQFF. The genes are TRBV3-1 (or the pseudogene TRBV3-2) and TRBJ2-1; 7 nucleotides agree with TRBD1. There are 12 residues in the CDR3. Germline trimming cut 2 bases from V and 9 bases from J; bases unmatched to any gene: 1. Germline CDR1 LGHDT, CDR2 YNNKEL (reference sequence).

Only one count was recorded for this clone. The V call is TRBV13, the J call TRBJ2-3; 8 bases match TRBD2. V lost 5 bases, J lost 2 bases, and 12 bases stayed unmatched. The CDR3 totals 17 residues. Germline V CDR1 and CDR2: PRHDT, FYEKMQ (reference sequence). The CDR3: CASSPSFGRASTDTQYF. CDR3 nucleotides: TGTGCCAGCAGCCCTTCGTTCGGGAGGGCCTCCACAGATACGCAGTATTTT.

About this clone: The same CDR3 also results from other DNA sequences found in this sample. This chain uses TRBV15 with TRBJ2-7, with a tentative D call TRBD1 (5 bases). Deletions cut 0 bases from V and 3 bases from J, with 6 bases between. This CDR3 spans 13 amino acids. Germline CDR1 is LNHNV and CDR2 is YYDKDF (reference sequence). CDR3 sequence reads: CATSRDRGYEQYF. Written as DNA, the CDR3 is TGTGCCACCAGCAGAGATAGGGGCTACGAGCAGTACTTC.

CDR3 in DNA: TGTGCCAGTAGGGACAGGGTAAATACTGAAGCTTTCTTT. Amino acids: CASRDRVNTEAFF. The rearrangement joins TRBV19 to TRBJ1-1, with 8 bases matching TRBD1. The germline CDR1 and CDR2 sequences are LNHDA and SQIVND (reference sequence). The CDR3 consists of 13 residues. Trimming at V came to 6 bases and at J to 5 bases, leaving 5 bases not matched to a gene. The variable domain in full, with the rest retrieved from reference TRBV19 and TRBJ1-1, is DGGITQSPKYLFRKEGQNVTLSCEQNLNHDAMYWYRQDPGQGLRLIYYSQIVNDFQKGDIAEGYSVSREKKESFPLTVTSAQKNPTAFYLCASRDRVNTEAFFGQGTRLTVV.

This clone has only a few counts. The CDR3 region has the DNA TGTGCCAGCAGCTTGGGTTACTCCTACAATGAGCAGTTCTTC. Protein product: CASSLGYSYNEQFF. J is TRBJ2-1 and V is TRBV5-6; D unresolved. CDR3 length: 14 residues. V lost 0 bases, J lost 0 bases, and 4 bases lay in between. Germline values: CDR1 SGHDT, CDR2 YYEEEE. The full variable domain, completed using reference TRBV5-6 and TRBJ2-1, is DAGVTQSPTHLIKTRGQQVTLRCSPKSGHDTVSWYQQALGQGPQFIFQYYEEEERQRGNFPDRFSGHQFPNYSSELNVNALLLGDSALYLCASSLGYSYNEQFFGPGTRLTVL.

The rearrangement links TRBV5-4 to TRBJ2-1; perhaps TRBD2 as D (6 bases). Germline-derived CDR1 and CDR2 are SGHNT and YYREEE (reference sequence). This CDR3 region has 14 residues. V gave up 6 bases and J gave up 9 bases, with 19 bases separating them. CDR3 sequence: CASTSGDLQREQFF. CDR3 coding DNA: TGTGCCAGCACCTCGGGGGACTTACAACGTGAGCAGTTCTTC. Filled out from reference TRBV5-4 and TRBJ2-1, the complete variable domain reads ETGVTQSPTHLIKTRGQQVTLRCSSQSGHNTVSWYQQALGQGPQFIFQYYREEENGRGNFPPRFSGLQFPNYSSELNVNALELDDSALYLCASTSGDLQREQFFGPGTRLTVL.

CDR3 coding DNA: TGTGCCAGCAGGAAAGCGGGAGTTACCACCGGGGAGCTGTTTTTT. The encoded protein is CASRKAGVTTGELFF. The J gene is TRBJ2-2, the V gene TRBV6-5; TRBD2 matches 8 bases. The germline V gene has CDR1 MNHEY and CDR2 SVGAGI. The V segment lost 6 bases and the J segment 4 bases; nucleotides outside the gene matches: 7. The CDR3 is 15 residues long.

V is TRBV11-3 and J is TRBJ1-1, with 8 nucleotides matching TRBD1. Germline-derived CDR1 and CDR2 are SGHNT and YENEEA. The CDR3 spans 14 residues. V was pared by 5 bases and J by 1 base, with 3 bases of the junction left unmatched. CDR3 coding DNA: TGTGCCAGCAGCCCCGGGACAGGGAACACTGAAGCTTTCTTT. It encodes CASSPGTGNTEAFF.

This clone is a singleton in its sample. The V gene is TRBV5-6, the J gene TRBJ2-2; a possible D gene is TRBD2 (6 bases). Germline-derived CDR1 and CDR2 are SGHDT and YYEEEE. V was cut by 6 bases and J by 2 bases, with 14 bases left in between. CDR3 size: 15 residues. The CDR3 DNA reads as TGTGCCAGCATAAAAGGGAGGTCCAACACCGGGGAGCTGTTTTTT. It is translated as CASIKGRSNTGELFF.

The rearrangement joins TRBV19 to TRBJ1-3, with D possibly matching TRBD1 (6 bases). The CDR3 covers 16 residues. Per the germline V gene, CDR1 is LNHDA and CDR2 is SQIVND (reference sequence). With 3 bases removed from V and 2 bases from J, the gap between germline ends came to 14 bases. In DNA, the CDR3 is TGTGCCAGTAGTATTCAGCTGAGGACAGCTGGAAACACCATATATTTT. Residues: CASSIQLRTAGNTIYF.

The CDR3 loop reads CASSTNRGEAFF. CDR3 DNA sequence: TGTGCCAGCTCAACCAACAGGGGAGAAGCTTTCTTT. This sequence joins TRBV18 and TRBJ1-1; 7 bases line up with TRBD1. V lost 5 bases, J lost 8 bases, and 5 bases stayed unmatched. Germline lookup yields CDR1 KGHSH and CDR2 LQKENI. The CDR3 is 12 residues long.